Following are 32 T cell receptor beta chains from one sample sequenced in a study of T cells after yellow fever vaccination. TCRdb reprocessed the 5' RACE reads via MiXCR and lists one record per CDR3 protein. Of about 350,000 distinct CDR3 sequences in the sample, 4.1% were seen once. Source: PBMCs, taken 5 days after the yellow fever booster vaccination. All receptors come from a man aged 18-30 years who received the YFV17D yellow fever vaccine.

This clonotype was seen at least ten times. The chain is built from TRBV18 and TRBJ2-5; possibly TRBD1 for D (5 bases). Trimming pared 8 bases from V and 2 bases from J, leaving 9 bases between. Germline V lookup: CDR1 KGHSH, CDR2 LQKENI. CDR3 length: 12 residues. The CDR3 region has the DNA TGTGCCAGCGCTGACAGACAAGAGACCCAGTACTTC. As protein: CASADRQETQYF.

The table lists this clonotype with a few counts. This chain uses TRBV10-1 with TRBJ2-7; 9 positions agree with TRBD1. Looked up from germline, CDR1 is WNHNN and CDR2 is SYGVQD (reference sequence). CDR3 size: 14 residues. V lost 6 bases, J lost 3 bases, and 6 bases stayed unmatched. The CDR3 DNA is TGCGCCAGCAGCCTGTCGACAGGGGGCTACGAGCAGTACTTC. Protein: CASSLSTGGYEQYF.

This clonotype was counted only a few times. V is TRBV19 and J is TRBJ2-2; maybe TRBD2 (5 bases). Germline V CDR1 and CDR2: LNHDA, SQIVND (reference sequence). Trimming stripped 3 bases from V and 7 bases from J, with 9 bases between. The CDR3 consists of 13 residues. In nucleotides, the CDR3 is TGTGCCAGTAGTATTAAAGAGGGCGGGGAGCTGTTTTTT. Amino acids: CASSIKEGGELFF.

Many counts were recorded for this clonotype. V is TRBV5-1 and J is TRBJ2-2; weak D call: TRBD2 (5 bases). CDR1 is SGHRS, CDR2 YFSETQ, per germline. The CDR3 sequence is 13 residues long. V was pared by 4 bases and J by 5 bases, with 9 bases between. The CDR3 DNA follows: TGCGCCAGCAGCCTGGAGGAGACCGGGGAGCTGTTTTTT. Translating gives CASSLEETGELFF.

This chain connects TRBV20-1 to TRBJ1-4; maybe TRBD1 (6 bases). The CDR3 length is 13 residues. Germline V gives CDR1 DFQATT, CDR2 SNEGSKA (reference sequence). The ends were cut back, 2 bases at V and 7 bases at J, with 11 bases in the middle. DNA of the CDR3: TGCAGTGCTAGACCGGGGGGCGGTGAAAAACTGTTTTTT. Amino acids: CSARPGGGEKLFF.

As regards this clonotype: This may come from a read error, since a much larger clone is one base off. The CDR3 coding sequence is TGTGCCAGCTCCCCTACCCATATGGAAGGGGACATTCGGTACTTC. Encoded protein: CASSPTHMEGDIRYF. V gene TRBV18 combines with J gene TRBJ2-4; D is possibly TRBD1 (6 bases). Germline V lookup: CDR1 KGHSH, CDR2 LQKENI. CDR3 size: 15 residues.

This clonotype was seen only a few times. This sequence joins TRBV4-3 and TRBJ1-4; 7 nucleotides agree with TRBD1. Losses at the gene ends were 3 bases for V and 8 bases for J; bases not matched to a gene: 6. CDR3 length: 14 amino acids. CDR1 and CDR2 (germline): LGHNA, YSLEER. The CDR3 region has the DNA TGCGCCAGCAGCCACACAGGGGAGGGCGAAAAACTGTTTTTT. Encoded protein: CASSHTGEGEKLFF.

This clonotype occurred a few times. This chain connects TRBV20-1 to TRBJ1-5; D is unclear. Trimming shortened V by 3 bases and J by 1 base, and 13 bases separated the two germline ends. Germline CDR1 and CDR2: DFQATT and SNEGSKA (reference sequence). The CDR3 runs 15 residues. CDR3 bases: TGCAGTGCTAGCATCGGAGCCCTAAGCAATCAGCCCCAGCATTTT. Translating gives CSASIGALSNQPQHF.

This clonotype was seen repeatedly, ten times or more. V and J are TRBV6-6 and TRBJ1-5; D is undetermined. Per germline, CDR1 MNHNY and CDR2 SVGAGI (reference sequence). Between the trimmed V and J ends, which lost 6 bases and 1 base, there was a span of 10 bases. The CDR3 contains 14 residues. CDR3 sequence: CASREGVSNQPQHF. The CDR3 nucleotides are TGTGCCAGCAGGGAAGGTGTAAGCAATCAGCCCCAGCATTTT.

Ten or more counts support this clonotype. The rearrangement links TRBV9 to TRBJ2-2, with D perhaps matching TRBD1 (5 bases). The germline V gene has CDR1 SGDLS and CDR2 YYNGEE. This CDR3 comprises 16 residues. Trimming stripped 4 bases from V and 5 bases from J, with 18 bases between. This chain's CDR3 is CASSPYGREGTGELFF. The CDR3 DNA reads TGTGCCAGCAGCCCTTACGGCAGGGAAGGGACCGGGGAGCTGTTTTTT.

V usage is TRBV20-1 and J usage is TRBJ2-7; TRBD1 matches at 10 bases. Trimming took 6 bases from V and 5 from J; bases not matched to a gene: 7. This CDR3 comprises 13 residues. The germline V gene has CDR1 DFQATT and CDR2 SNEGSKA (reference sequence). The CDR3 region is CSAPGQGNHEQYV. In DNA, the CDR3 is TGCAGTGCCCCGGGACAGGGGAATCACGAGCAGTACGTC.

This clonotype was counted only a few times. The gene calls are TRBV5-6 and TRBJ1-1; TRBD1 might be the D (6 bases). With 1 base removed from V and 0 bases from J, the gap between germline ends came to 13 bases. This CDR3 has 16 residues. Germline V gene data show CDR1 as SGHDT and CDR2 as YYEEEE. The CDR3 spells CASSLTWTAMNTEAFF. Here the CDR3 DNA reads TGTGCCAGCAGCTTGACGTGGACAGCCATGAACACTGAAGCTTTCTTT.

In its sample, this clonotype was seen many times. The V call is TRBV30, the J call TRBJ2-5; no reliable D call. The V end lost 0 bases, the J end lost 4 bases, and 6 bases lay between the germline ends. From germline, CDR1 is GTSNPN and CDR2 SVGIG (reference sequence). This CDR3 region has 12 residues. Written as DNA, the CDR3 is TGTGCCTGGAGTGTGGGCGGAGAGACCCAGTACTTC. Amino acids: CAWSVGGETQYF.

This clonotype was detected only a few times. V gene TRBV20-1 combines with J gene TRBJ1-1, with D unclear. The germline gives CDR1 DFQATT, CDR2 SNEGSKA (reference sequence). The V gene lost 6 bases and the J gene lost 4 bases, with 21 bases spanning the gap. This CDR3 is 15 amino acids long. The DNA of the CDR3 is TGCAGTGCATCCCCTGCTATGGTCGTGGGCACTGAAGCTTTCTTT. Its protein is CSASPAMVVGTEAFF.

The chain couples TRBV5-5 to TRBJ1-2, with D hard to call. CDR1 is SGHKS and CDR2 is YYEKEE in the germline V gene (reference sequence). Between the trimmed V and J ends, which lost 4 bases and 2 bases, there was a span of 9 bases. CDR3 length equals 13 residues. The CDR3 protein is CASSPAENYGYTF. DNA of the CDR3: TGTGCCAGCAGCCCGGCAGAGAACTATGGCTACACCTTC.

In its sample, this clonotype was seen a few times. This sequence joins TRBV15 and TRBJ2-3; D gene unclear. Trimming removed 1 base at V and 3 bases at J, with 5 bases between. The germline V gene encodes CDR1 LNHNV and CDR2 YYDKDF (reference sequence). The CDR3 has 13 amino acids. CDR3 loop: CATSRAPTDTQYF. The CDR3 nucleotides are TGTGCCACCAGCAGAGCCCCGACAGATACGCAGTATTTT.

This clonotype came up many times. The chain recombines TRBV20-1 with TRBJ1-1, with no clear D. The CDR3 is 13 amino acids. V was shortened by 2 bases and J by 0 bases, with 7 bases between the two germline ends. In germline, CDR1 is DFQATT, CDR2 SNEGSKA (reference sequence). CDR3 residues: CSARSSMNTEAFF. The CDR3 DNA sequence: TGCAGTGCTAGAAGTTCGATGAACACTGAAGCTTTCTTT.

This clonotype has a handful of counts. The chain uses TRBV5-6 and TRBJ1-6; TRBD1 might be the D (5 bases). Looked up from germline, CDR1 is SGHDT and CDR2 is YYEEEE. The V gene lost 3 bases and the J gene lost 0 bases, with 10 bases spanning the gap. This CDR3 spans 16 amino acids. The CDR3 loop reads CASSSDISSYNSPLHF. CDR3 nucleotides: TGTGCCAGCAGCTCGGACATTAGCTCCTATAATTCACCCCTCCACTTT.

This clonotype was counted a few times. DNA of the CDR3: TGTGCCAGCAGTTCAAAGACAGGGGGCGAGGATGAAAAACTGTTTTTT. This encodes CASSSKTGGEDEKLFF. The chain combines TRBV6-5 with TRBJ1-4; 10 bases agree with TRBD1. CDR3 length: 16 residues. The germline V gene encodes CDR1 MNHEY and CDR2 SVGAGI. V gave up 4 bases and J gave up 6 bases; unmatched junction bases: 8.

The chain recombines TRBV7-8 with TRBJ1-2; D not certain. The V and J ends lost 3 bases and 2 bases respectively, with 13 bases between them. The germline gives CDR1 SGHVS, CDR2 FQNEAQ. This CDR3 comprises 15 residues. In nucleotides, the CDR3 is TGTGCCAGCAGCTTCCACTCCGGGAGGAACTATGGCTACACCTTC. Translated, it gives CASSFHSGRNYGYTF.

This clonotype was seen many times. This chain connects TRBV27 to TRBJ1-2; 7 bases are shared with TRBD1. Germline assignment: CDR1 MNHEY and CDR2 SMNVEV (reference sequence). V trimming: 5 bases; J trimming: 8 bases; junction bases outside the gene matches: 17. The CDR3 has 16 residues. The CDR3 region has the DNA TGTGCCAGCAGTAAAAATTACGACAGGGCCCTATACGGCTACACCTTC. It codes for CASSKNYDRALYGYTF.

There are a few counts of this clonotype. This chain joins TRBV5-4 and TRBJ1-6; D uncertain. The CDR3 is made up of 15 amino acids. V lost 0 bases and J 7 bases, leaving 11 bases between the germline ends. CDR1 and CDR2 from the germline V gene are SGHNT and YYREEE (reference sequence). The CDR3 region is CASSLVGVLNSPLHF. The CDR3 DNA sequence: TGTGCCAGCAGCTTGGTGGGCGTCTTAAATTCACCCCTCCACTTT.

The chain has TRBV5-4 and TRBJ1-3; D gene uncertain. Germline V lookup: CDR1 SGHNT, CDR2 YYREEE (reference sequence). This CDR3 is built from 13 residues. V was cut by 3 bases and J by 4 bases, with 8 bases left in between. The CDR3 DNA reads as TGTGCCAGCAGCTCGGGCCGAGGAAACACCATATATTTT. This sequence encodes CASSSGRGNTIYF.

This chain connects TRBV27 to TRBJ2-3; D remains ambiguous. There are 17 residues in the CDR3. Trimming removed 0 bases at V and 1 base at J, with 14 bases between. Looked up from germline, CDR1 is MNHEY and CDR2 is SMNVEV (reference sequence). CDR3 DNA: TGTGCCAGCAGTTTATCCGGGCTCGAATACCGCACAGATACGCAGTATTTT. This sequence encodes CASSLSGLEYRTDTQYF.

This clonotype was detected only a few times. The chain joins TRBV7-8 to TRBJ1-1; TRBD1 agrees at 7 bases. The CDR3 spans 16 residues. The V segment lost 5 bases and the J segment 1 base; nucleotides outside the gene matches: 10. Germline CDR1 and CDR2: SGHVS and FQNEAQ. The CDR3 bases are TGTGCCAGCAGCAAACCCGGGACAGCAAGGAACACTGAAGCTTTCTTT. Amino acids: CASSKPGTARNTEAFF. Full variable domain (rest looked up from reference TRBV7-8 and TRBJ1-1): GAGVSQSPRYKVAKRGQDVALRCDPISGHVSLFWYQQALGQGPEFLTYFQNEAQLDKSGLPSDRFFAERPEGSVSTLKIQRTQQEDSAVYLCASSKPGTARNTEAFFGQGTRLTVV.

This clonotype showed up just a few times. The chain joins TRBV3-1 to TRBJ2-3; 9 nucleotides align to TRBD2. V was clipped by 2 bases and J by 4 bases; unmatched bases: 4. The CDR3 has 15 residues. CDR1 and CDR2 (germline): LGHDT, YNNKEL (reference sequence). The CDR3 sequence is CASSQTGLAPDTQYF. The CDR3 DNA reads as TGTGCCAGCAGCCAAACGGGACTAGCACCAGATACGCAGTATTTT.

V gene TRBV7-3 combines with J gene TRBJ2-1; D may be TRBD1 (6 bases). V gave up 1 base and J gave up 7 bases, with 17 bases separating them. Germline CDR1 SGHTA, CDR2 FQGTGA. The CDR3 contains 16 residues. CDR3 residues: CASSLNVGGNLNEQFF. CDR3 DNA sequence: TGTGCCAGCAGCTTAAATGTAGGGGGAAATCTAAATGAGCAGTTCTTC.

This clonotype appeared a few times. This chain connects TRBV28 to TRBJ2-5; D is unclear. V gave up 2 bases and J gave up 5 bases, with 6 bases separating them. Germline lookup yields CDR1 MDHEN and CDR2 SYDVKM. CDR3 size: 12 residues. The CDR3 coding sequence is TGTGCCAGCAGTTTAATGGGGGAGACCCAGTACTTC. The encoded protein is CASSLMGETQYF.

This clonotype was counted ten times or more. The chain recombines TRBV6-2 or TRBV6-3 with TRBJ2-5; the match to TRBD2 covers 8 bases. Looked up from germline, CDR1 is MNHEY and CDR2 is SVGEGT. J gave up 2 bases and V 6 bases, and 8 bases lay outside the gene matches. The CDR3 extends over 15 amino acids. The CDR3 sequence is CASRLRLAPQETQYF. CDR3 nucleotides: TGTGCCAGCAGGCTCCGACTAGCGCCTCAAGAGACCCAGTACTTC.

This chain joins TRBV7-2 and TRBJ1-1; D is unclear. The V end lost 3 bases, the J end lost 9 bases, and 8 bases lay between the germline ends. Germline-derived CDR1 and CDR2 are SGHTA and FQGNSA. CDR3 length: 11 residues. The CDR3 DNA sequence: TGTGCCAGCAGCTTTTATCAGAAAGCTTTCTTT. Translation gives CASSFYQKAFF.

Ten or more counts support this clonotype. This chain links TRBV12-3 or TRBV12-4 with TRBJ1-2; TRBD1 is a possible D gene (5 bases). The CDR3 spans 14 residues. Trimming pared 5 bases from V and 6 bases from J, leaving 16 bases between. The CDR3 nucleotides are TGTGCCAGCAGTCCCCAATCGGGGCACGATGGCTACACCTTC. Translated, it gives CASSPQSGHDGYTF.

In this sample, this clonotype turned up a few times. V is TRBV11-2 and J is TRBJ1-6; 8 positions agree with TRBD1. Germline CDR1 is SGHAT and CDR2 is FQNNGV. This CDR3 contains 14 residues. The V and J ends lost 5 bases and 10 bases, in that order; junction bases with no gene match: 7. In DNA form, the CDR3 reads TGTGCCAGCAGCACCACCGGGACAGGCTCACCCCTCCACTTT. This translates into CASSTTGTGSPLHF.